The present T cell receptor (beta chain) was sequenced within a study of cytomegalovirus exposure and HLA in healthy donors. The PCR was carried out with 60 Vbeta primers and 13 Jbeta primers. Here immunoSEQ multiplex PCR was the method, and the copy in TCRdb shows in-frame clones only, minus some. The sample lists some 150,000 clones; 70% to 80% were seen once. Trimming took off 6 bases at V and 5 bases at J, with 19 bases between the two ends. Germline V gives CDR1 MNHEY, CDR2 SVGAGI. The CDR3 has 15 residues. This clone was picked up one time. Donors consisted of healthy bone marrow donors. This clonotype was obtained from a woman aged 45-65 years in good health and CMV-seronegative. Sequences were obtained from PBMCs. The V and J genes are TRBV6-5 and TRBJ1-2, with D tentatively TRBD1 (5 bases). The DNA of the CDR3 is TGTGCCAGCAGACCTACTAAGGGCCCAGGGTATGGCTACACCTTC. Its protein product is CASRPTKGPGYGYTF.